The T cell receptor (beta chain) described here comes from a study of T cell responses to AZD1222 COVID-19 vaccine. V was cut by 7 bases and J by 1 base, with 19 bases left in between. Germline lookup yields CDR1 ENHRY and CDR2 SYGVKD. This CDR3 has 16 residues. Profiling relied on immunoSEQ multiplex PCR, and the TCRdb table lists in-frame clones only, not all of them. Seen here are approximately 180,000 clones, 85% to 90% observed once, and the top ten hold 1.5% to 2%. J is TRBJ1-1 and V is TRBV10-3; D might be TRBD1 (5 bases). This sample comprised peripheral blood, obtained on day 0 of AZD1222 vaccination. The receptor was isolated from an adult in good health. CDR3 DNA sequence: TGTGCCATCACGACAGAAGTGGCCTCAACGAACACTGAAGCTTTCTTT. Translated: CAITTEVASTNTEAFF.